These 7 T cell receptor beta chains were sequenced from one sample in a study of shared clonotypes between healthy human individuals. This table comes from immunoSEQ multiplex PCR, and its TCRdb copy is limited to in-frame clones, with some not included. The repertoire holds 90,000 to 150,000 clones, with 55% to 70% as singletons. The sequencing input was memory CD8+ T cells sorted from blood. Noted subset: CD45RO+ cells pooled with CCR7-negative TemRA cells. These receptors were collected from a woman in her twenties or thirties in good health.

With respect to this clone: A much bigger clone sits one base away, suggesting this may be a read error. V is TRBV19 and J is TRBJ2-5, with D possibly TRBD2 on 7 matching bases. Germline V lookup: CDR1 LNHDA, CDR2 SQIVND (reference sequence). The V gene lost 3 bases and the J gene lost 5 bases, with 16 bases spanning the gap. The CDR3 totals 15 residues. CDR3 protein: CASSIWGGRGETQYF. The CDR3 DNA reads as TGTGCCAGTAGTATCTGGGGGGGCCGCGGGGAGACCCAGTACTTC.

The gene calls are TRBV7-3 and TRBJ2-5, with D possibly TRBD1 on 6 matching bases. The CDR3 has 14 residues. V was pared by 4 bases and J by 2 bases, with 11 bases between. Germline V gene sequence: CDR1 SGHTA, CDR2 FQGTGA. CDR3 amino acids: CASSSSGAQETQYF. CDR3 bases: TGTGCCAGCAGCTCGTCAGGGGCTCAAGAGACCCAGTACTTC.

A word on this clone: This likely stems from a read error, as it lies one base from a far larger clone. The chain employs TRBV29-1 and TRBJ2-1; 7 bases are a match to TRBD2. There are 12 residues in the CDR3. Per the germline V gene, CDR1 is SQVTM and CDR2 is ANQGSEA. With V trimmed by 7 bases and J by 7 bases, 7 bases remained unmatched. The CDR3 bases are TGCAGCGCTGGGACTAACGGTAATGAGCAGTTCTTC. This translates into CSAGTNGNEQFF.

This chain uses TRBV22-1 with TRBJ2-6; the D call in the table, TRBD2, was not verified against the DNA. TRBV22-1 is tagged as a pseudogene. This CDR3 region has 17 residues. The CDR3 is CPGSELSEQSRANVLTF. CDR3 nucleotides: TGTCCTGGGAGTGAGCTAAGCGAACAAAGTCGGGCCAACGTCCTGACTTTC.

The genes are TRBV13 and TRBJ2-3; unclear D gene. Trimming left V 1 base short and J 0 bases short, with 2 bases between. Germline V gene lookup returns CDR1 PRHDT and CDR2 FYEKMQ (reference sequence). The CDR3 is 13 residues long. In DNA form, the CDR3 reads TGTGCCAGCAGCTTAGACAGCACAGATACGCAGTATTTT. Protein product: CASSLDSTDTQYF.

Written as DNA, the CDR3 is TGTGCCAGCAGCTTAAAGTTCGTGGACAGCTACGAGCAGTACTTC. Its protein product is CASSLKFVDSYEQYF. The V call is TRBV5-6, the J call TRBJ2-7; the D gene is possibly TRBD1 (6 bases). The germline V gene has CDR1 SGHDT and CDR2 YYEEEE. Trimming stripped 2 bases from V and 3 bases from J, with 15 bases between. This CDR3 is 15 amino acids long.

The V gene is TRBV10-2, the J gene TRBJ1-2; possible D gene TRBD1, 6 bases. Germline CDR1 is WSHSY and CDR2 is SAAADI. This CDR3 region has 12 residues. Trimming shortened V by 1 base and J by 7 bases, and 7 bases separated the two germline ends. The CDR3 nucleotides read TGCGCCAGCAGTGAGTGGGACACTGGCTACACCTTC. Its translation: CASSEWDTGYTF.